The rows below give T cell receptor beta chains drawn from one sample of a study of cytomegalovirus exposure and HLA in healthy donors. TCRdb keeps only in-frame clones here, not all; method: immunoSEQ multiplex PCR. The table records about 98,000 clones, about 74% of them present only once. The sequenced material came from PBMCs. All receptors come from a male donor in good health and CMV-seronegative. CDR3s include the opening cysteine and the closing phenylalanine or tryptophan.

V	J	CDR3
TRBV27	TRBJ1-2	CASRRTGSNYGYTF
TRBV4-2	TRBJ2-7	CASSQRLAGYEQYF
TRBV29-1	TRBJ2-1	CSVEDRDGRRIHEQFF
TRBV9	TRBJ2-7	CASSVSALSEQYF
TRBV7-2	TRBJ2-7	CASSTSGGLVAYEQYF
TRBV2	TRBJ1-4	CASHRAYRTNEKLFF
TRBV6-1	TRBJ2-7	CASPGGGRDTYEQYF
TRBV5-4	TRBJ2-7	CASSPTSGSSYEQYF
TRBV19	TRBJ2-1	CASGERTSGIYEQFF
TRBV11-2	TRBJ1-1	CASSPSYRVPEAFF
TRBV28	TRBJ2-2	CASSIYRGNTGELFF
TRBV7-3	TRBJ2-1	CASSLVGTSIYNEQFF
TRBV27	TRBJ2-7	CASSPPRTSGIYEQYF
TRBV5-1	TRBJ1-1	CASSGDKSIGTEAFF
TRBV7-2	TRBJ2-3	CASSLAGGPGTDTQYF
TRBV4-2	TRBJ2-3	CASSQESSPRTDTQYF
TRBV5-4	TRBJ1-2	CASSFGVYGYTF
TRBV19	TRBJ2-3	CASSIGTSGPTDTQYF